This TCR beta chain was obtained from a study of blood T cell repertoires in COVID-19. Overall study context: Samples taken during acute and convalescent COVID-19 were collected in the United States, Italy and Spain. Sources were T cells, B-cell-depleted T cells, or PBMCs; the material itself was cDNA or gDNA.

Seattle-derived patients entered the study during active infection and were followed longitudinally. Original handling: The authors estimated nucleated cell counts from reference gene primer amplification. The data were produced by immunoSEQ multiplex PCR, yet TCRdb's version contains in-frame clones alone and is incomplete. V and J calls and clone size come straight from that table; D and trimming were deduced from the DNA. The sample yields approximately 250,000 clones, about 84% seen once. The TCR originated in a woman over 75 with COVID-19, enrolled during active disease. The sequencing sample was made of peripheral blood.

The CDR3 nucleotides read TGTGCCAGCAGTTACTCGCGGGGTTCCTACGAGCAGTACGTC. This codes for CASSYSRGSYEQYV. The chain carries TRBV6-6 and TRBJ2-7; TRBD2 might be the D (6 bases). V shed 0 bases and J shed 1 base, with 7 bases lying between them. The germline CDR1 and CDR2 sequences are MNHNY and SVGAGI (reference sequence). CDR3 size: 14 residues.